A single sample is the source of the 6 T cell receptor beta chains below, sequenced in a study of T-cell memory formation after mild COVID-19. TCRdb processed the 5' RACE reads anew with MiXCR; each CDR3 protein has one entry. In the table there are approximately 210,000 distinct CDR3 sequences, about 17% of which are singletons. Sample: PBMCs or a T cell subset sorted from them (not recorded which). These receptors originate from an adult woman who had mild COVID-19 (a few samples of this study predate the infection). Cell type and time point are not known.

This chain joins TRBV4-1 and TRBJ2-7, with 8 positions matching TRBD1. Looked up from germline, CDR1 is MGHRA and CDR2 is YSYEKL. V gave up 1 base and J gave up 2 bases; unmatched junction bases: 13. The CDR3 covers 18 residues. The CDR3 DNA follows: TGCGCCAGCAGCCAAGGAGACAGGGGAATTTTCGGAGCCTACGAGCAGTACTTC. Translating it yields CASSQGDRGIFGAYEQYF.

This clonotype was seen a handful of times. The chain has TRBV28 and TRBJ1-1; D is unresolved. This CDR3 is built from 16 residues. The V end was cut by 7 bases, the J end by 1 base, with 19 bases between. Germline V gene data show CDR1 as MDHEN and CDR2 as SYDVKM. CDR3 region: CASMARTVGGNTEAFF. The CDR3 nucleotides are TGTGCCAGCATGGCTAGGACGGTGGGAGGGAACACTGAAGCTTTCTTT.

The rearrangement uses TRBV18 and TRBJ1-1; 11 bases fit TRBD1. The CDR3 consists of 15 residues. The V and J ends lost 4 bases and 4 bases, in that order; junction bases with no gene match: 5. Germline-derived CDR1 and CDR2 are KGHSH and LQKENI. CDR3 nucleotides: TGTGCCAGCTCACAGCCCGGGACAGGGGGCACTGAAGCTTTCTTT. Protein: CASSQPGTGGTEAFF.

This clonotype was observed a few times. The CDR3 DNA is TGTGCCAGCAGCCCAGACAGGGGGCGGAAGGGCTACACCTTC. This gives the protein CASSPDRGRKGYTF. This chain links TRBV6-5 with TRBJ1-2; 10 positions agree with TRBD1. The CDR3 length is 14 residues. Trimming removed 6 bases from V and 8 bases from J; junction bases left unmatched: 9. Germline V CDR1 and CDR2: MNHEY, SVGAGI.

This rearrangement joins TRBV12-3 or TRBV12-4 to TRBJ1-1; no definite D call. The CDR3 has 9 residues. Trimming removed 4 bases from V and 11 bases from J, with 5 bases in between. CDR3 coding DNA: TGTGCCAGCAGTTGTTCCGCTTTCTTT. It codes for CASSCSAFF.

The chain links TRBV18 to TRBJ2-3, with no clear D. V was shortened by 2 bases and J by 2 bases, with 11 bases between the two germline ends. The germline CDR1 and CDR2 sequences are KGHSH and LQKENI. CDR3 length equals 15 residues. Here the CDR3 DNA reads TGTGCCAGCTCACCAGATACTATCGCCACAGATACGCAGTATTTT. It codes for CASSPDTIATDTQYF.